These 5 T cell receptor beta chains came from one sample sequenced in a study of cytomegalovirus exposure and HLA in healthy donors. The PCR used 60 Vbeta and 13 Jbeta primers. Assay used: immunoSEQ multiplex PCR; TCRdb lists only in-frame clones, some missing. The sample holds approximately 170,000 clones, approximately 79% seen once. Input material: PBMCs. The origin of the receptors is a woman under 30 in good health and CMV-seronegative.

The V call is TRBV29-1, the J call TRBJ2-3; 7 nucleotides line up with TRBD2. The CDR3 length is 12 residues. CDR1 SQVTM and CDR2 ANQGSEA come from the germline V gene. The V segment lost 6 bases and the J segment 8 bases; nucleotides outside the gene matches: 8. CDR3 residues: CSVGLVFGTQYF. In nucleotides, the CDR3 is TGCAGCGTAGGACTAGTTTTCGGTACGCAGTATTTT.

V usage is TRBV28 and J usage is TRBJ2-7; TRBD1 is a possible D gene (6 bases). Per the germline V gene, CDR1 is MDHEN and CDR2 is SYDVKM. Trimming cost V 5 bases and J 1 base, with 12 bases left between them. CDR3 length: 14 amino acids. This CDR3 reads CASSPTGQSYEQYF. CDR3 coding DNA: TGTGCCAGCAGTCCAACTGGACAGTCCTACGAGCAGTACTTC.

This sequence joins TRBV6-5 and TRBJ2-1, with D tentatively TRBD1 (5 bases). Germline CDR1 is MNHEY and CDR2 is SVGAGI. The CDR3 has 12 amino acids. V was trimmed by 9 bases and J by 7 bases, leaving 13 bases between them. CDR3 nucleotides: TGTGCCAGTAAAGGGGTCGGGAATGAGCAGTTCTTC. This encodes CASKGVGNEQFF.

This clone was counted a few times. V and J are TRBV18 and TRBJ1-5; TRBD1 agrees at 8 bases. V lost 3 bases, J lost 2 bases, and 6 bases stayed unmatched. The CDR3 has 16 amino acids. CDR1 KGHSH and CDR2 LQKENI come from the germline V gene. CDR3 coding DNA: TGTGCCAGCTCACCCGCGGCAGGGGGCCGCAATCAGCCCCAGCATTTT. This sequence encodes CASSPAAGGRNQPQHF.

The chain combines TRBV27 with TRBJ2-7; tentative D call: TRBD1 (6 bases). This CDR3 comprises 14 residues. Germline CDR1 MNHEY, CDR2 SMNVEV (reference sequence). Between the trimmed V and J ends, which lost 5 bases and 5 bases, there was a span of 16 bases. CDR3 residues: CASSVNRDWDEQYF. The CDR3 DNA reads TGTGCCAGCAGTGTTAACAGGGATTGGGACGAGCAGTACTTC.